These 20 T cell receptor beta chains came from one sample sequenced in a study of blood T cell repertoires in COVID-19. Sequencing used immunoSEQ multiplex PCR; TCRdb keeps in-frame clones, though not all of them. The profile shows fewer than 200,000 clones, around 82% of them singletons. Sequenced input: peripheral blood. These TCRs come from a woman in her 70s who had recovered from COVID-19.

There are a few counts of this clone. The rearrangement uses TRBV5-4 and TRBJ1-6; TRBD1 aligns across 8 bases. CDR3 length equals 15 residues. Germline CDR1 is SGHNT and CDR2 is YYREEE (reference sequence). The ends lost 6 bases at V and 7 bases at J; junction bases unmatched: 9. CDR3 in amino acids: CASTAGGAGNSPLHF. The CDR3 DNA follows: TGTGCCAGCACAGCAGGGGGCGCGGGGAATTCACCCCTCCACTTT.

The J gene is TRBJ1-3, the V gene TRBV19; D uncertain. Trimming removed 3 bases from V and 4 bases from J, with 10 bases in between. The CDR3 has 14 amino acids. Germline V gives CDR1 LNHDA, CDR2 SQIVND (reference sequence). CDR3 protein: CASSMGRSGNTIYF. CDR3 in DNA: TGTGCCAGTAGTATGGGGAGGTCCGGAAACACCATATATTTT.

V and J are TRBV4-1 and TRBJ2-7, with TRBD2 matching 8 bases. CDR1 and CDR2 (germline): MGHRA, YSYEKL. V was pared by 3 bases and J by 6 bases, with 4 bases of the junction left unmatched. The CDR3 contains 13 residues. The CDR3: CASSQGRGGEQYF. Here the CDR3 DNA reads TGCGCCAGCAGCCAGGGCCGGGGGGGCGAGCAGTACTTC.

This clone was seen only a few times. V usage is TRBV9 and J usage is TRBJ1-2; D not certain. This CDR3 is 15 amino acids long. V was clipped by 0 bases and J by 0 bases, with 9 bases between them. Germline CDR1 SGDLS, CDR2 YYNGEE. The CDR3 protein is CASSVVLYSNYGYTF. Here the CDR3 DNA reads TGTGCCAGCAGCGTAGTCCTTTACTCTAACTATGGCTACACCTTC.

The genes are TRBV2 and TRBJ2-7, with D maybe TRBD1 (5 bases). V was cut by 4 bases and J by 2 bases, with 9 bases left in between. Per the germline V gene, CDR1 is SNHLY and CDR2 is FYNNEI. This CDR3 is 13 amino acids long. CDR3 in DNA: TGTGCCAGCAGTGTGGGGCCTACCTACGAGCAGTACTTC. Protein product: CASSVGPTYEQYF. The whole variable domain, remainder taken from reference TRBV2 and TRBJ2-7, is EPEVTQTPSHQVTQMGQEVILRCVPISNHLYFYWYRQILGQKVEFLVSFYNNEISEKSEIFDDQFSVERPDGSNFTLKIRSTKLEDSAMYFCASSVGPTYEQYFGPGTRLTVT.

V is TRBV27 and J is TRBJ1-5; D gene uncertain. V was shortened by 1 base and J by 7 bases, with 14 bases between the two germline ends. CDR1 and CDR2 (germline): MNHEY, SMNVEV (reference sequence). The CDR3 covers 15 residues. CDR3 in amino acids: CASSLFPGISQPQHF. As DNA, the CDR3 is TGTGCCAGCAGTTTATTCCCGGGGATAAGCCAGCCCCAGCATTTT.

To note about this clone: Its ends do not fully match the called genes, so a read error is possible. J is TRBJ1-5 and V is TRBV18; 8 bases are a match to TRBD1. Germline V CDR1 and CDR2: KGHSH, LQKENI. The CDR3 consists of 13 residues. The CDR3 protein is CANSPTGDQPQHF. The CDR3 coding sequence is TGTGCCAACTCACCGACAGGGGATCAGCCCCAGCATTTT.

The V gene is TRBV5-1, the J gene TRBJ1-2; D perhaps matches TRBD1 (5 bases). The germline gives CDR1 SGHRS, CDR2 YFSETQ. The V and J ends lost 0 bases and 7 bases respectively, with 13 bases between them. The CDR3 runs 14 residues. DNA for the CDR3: TGCGCCAGCAGCTTGGGGGGCAGTAGGGCTGGCTACACCTTC. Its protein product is CASSLGGSRAGYTF.

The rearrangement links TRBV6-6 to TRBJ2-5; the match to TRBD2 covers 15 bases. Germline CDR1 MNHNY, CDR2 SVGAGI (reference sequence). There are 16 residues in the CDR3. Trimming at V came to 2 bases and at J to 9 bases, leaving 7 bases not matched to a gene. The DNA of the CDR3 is TGTGCCAGCAGTTACCAAGGACTAGCGGGAGGGAGGGCCCAGTACTTC. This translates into CASSYQGLAGGRAQYF.

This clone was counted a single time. As DNA, the CDR3 is TGCGCCAGCAGCTTGGCCCTACTAAACAGGGTTAATTCACCCCTCCACTTT. Amino acids: CASSLALLNRVNSPLHF. The chain is built from TRBV5-1 and TRBJ1-6, with D perhaps TRBD1 (6 bases). V shed 0 bases and J shed 6 bases, with 16 bases lying between them. In germline, CDR1 is SGHRS, CDR2 YFSETQ. This CDR3 comprises 17 residues.

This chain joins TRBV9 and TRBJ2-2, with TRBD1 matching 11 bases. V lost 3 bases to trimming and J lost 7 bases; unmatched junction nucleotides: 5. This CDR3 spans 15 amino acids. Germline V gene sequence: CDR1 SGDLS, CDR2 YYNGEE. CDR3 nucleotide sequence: TGTGCCAGCAGCGGGGACAGGGGGACGGTCGGGGAGCTGTTTTTT. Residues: CASSGDRGTVGELFF.

The CDR3 coding sequence is TGTGCCAGCAGCCTTAGCCCGTGGGGCTACACCTTC. Amino acids: CASSLSPWGYTF. The chain carries TRBV7-2 and TRBJ1-2, with D uncertain. The V gene lost 5 bases and the J gene lost 8 bases, with 12 bases spanning the gap. The germline V gene has CDR1 SGHTA and CDR2 FQGNSA. The CDR3 runs to 12 residues.

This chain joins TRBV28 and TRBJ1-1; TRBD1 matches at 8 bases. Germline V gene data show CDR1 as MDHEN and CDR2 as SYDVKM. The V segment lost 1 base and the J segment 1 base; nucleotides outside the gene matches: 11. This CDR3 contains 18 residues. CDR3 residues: CASSLSGRQGARNTEAFF. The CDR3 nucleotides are TGTGCCAGCAGTTTATCGGGGAGGCAGGGGGCTAGGAACACTGAAGCTTTCTTT. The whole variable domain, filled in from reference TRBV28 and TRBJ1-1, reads DVKVTQSSRYLVKRTGEKVFLECVQDMDHENMFWYRQDPGLGLRLIYFSYDVKMKEKGDIPEGYSVSREKKERFSLILESASTNQTSMYLCASSLSGRQGARNTEAFFGQGTRLTVV.

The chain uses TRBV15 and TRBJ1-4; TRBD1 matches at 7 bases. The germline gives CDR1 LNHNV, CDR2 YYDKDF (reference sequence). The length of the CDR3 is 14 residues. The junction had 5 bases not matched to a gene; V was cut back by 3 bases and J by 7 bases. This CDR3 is CATSSQGEVEKLFF. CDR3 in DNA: TGTGCCACCAGCAGTCAGGGGGAGGTTGAAAAACTGTTTTTT.

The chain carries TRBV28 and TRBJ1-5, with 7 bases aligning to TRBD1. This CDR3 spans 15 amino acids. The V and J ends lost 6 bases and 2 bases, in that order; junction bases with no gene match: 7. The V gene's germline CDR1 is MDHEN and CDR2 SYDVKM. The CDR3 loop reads CASSSKGAGNQPQHF. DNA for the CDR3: TGTGCCAGCAGCTCCAAGGGGGCCGGCAATCAGCCCCAGCATTTT. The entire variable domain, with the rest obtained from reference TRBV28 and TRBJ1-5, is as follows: DVKVTQSSRYLVKRTGEKVFLECVQDMDHENMFWYRQDPGLGLRLIYFSYDVKMKEKGDIPEGYSVSREKKERFSLILESASTNQTSMYLCASSSKGAGNQPQHFGDGTRLSIL.

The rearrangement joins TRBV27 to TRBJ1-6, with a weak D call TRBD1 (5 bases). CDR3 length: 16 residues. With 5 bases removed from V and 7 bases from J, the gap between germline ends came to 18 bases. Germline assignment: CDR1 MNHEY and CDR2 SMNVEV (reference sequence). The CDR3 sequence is CASSALSLGGNSPLHF. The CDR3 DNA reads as TGTGCCAGCAGTGCCTTATCGTTGGGGGGGAATTCACCCCTCCACTTT.

The CDR3 is CASRSTKLAGGPGNYEQYF. Here the CDR3 DNA reads TGTGCCAGTAGATCGACGAAACTAGCGGGAGGGCCAGGGAACTACGAGCAGTACTTC. The chain carries TRBV19 and TRBJ2-7; 13 bases match TRBD2. The CDR3 sequence is 19 residues long. CDR1 and CDR2 (germline): LNHDA, SQIVND (reference sequence). J gave up 3 bases and V 6 bases, and 17 bases lay outside the gene matches.

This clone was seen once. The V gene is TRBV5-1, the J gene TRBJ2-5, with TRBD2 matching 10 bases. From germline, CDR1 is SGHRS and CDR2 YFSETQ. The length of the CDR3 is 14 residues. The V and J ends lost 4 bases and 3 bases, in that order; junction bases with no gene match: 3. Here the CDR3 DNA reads TGCGCCAGCAGCCGAACTAGCGGGAAAGAGACCCAGTACTTC. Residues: CASSRTSGKETQYF.

In DNA, the CDR3 is TGTGCCTGGAGTGCCGGGGTGGACAGGGTACGAGGCTACACCTTC. Its translation: CAWSAGVDRVRGYTF. The V gene is TRBV30, the J gene TRBJ1-2; 8 bases are a match to TRBD1. The CDR3 is 15 residues long. The junction had 12 bases not matched to a gene; V was cut back by 1 base and J by 8 bases. The V gene's germline CDR1 is GTSNPN and CDR2 SVGIG (reference sequence).

The CDR3 reads CASSLGSSLFSGNTIYF. In DNA, the CDR3 is TGTGCCAGCAGCTTAGGGAGTTCTCTATTCTCTGGAAACACCATATATTTT. The chain uses TRBV7-6 and TRBJ1-3; D call uncertain. This CDR3 has 17 amino acids. V dropped 1 base and J dropped 0 bases, with 13 bases sitting between them. CDR1 is SGHVS, CDR2 FNYEAQ, per germline.